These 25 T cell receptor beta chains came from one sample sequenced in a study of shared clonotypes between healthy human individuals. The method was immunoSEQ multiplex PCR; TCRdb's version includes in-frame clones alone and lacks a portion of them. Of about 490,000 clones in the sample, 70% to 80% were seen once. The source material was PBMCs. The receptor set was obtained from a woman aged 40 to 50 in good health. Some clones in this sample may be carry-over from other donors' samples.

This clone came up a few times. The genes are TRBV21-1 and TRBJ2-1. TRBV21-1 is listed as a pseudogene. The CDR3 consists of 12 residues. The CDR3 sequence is CARLPNYNEQFF. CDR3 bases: TGTGCCAGATTACCCAATTACAATGAGCAGTTCTTC.

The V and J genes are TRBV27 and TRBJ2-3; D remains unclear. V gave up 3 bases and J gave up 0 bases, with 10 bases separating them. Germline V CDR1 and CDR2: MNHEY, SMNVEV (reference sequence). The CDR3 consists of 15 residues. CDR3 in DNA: TGTGCCAGCAGTTTGGATCGACGGAGCACAGATACGCAGTATTTT. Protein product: CASSLDRRSTDTQYF.

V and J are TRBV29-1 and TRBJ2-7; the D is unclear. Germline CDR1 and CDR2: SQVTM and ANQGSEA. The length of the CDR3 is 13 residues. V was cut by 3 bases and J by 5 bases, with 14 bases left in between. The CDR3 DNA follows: TGCAGCGTTGACGGTTCAGGAGCTCACGAGCAGTACTTC. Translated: CSVDGSGAHEQYF.

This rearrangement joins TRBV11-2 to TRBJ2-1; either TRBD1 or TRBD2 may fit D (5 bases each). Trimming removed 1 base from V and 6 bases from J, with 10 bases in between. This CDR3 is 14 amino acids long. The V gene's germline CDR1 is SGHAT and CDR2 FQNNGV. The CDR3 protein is CASSLVGDANEQFF. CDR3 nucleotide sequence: TGTGCCAGCAGCTTAGTAGGGGACGCCAATGAGCAGTTCTTC. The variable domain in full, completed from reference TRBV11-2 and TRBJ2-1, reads EAGVAQSPRYKIIEKRQSVAFWCNPISGHATLYWYQQILGQGPKLLIQFQNNGVVDDSQLPKDRFSAERLKGVDSTLKIQPAKLEDSAVYLCASSLVGDANEQFFGPGTRLTVL.

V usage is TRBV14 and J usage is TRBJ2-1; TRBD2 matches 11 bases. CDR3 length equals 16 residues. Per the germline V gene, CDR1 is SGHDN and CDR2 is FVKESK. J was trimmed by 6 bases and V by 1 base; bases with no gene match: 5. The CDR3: CASSQVLAGGVNEQFF. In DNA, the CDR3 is TGTGCCAGCAGCCAAGTTTTAGCGGGAGGGGTCAATGAGCAGTTCTTC.

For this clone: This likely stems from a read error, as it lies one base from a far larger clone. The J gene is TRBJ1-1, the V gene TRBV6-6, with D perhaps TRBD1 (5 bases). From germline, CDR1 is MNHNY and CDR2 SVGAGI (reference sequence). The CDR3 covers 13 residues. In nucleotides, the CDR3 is TGTGTCATTCGACAGCCCCAGAACACTGAAGCTTTCTTT. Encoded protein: CVIRQPQNTEAFF.

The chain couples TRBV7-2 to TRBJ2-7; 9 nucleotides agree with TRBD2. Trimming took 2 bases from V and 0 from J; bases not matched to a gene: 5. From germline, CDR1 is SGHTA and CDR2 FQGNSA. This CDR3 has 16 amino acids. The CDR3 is CASSLSSGSSSYEQYF. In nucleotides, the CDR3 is TGTGCCAGCAGCTTAAGTAGCGGGAGCTCCTCCTACGAGCAGTACTTC.

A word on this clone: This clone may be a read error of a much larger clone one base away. This chain's CDR3 is CASSLAETQYF. CDR3 nucleotides: TGTGCCAGCAGCTTAGCGGAGACCCAGTACTTC. The chain couples TRBV7-8 to TRBJ2-5; D ambiguous. The CDR3 contains 11 residues. The germline V gene has CDR1 SGHVS and CDR2 FQNEAQ. Deletions cut 0 bases from V and 5 bases from J, with 1 base between. The variable domain in full, with the rest retrieved from reference TRBV7-8 and TRBJ2-5, is GAGVSQSPRYKVAKRGQDVALRCDPISGHVSLFWYQQALGQGPEFLTYFQNEAQLDKSGLPSDRFFAERPEGSVSTLKIQRTQQEDSAVYLCASSLAETQYFGPGTRLLVL.

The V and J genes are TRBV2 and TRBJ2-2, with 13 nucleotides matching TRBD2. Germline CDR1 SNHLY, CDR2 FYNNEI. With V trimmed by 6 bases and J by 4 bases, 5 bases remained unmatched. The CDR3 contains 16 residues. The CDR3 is CASRATSGRRTGELFF. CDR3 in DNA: TGTGCCAGCAGGGCGACTAGCGGGAGGCGCACCGGGGAGCTGTTTTTT.

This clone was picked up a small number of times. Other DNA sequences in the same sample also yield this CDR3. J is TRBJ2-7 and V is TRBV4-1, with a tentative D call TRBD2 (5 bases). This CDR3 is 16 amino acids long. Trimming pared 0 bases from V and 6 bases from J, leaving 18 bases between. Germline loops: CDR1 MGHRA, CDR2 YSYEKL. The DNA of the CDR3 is TGCGCCAGCAGCCAAGATAGGAGGACTTCCGCCGGCGAGCAGTACTTC. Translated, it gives CASSQDRRTSAGEQYF.

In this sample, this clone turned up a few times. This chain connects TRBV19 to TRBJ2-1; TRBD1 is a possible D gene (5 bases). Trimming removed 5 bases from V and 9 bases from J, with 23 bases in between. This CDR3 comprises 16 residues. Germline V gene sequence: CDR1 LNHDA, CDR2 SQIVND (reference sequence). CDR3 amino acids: CASSPGHTLYNFEQFF. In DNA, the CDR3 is TGTGCCAGTAGTCCCGGACATACCCTCTACAACTTTGAGCAGTTCTTC.

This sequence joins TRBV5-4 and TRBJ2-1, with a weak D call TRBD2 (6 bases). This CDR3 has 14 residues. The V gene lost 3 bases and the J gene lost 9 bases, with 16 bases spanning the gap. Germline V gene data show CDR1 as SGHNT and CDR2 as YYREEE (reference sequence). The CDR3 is CASSSRGSSREQFF. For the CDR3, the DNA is TGTGCCAGCAGCTCTCGGGGGTCCAGTCGTGAGCAGTTCTTC.

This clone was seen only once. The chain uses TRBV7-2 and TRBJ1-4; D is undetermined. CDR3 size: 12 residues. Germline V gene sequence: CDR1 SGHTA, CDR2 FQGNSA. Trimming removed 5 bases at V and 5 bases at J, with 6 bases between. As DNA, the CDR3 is TGTGCCAGCAGCCCCCAAAATGAAAAACTGTTTTTT. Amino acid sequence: CASSPQNEKLFF.

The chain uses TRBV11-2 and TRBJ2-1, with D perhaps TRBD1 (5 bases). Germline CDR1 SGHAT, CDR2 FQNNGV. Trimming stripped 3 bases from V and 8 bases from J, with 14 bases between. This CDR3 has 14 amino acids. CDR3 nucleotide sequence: TGTGCCAGCAGCTTTCGGCAGGGTACGGATGAGCAGTTCTTC. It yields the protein CASSFRQGTDEQFF.

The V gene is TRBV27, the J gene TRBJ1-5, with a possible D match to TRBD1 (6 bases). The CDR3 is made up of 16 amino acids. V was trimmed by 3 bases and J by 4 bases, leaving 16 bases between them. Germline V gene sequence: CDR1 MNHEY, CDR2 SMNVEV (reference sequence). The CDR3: CASSLQGQGLNQPQHF. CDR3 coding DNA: TGTGCCAGCAGTTTGCAGGGGCAGGGGCTTAATCAGCCCCAGCATTTT.

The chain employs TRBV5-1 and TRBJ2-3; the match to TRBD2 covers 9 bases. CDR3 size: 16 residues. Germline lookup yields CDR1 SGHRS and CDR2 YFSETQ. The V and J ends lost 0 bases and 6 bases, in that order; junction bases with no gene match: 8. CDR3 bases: TGCGCCAGCAGCTTGGAAACCCCCCTAGCGGGGGATACGCAGTATTTT. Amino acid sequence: CASSLETPLAGDTQYF.

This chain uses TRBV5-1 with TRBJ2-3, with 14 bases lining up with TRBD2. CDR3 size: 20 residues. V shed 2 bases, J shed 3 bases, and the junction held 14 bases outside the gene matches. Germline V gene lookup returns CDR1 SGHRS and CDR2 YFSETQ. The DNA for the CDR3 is TGCGCCAGCAGCTTCCACGGACTAGCGGGAGGCGCCAGGTGGACAGATACGCAGTATTTT. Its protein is CASSFHGLAGGARWTDTQYF.

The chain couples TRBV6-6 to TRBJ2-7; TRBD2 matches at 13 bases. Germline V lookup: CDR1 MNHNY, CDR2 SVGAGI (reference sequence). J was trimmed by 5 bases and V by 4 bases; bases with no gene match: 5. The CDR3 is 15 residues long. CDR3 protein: CASSSPGTSGNEQYF. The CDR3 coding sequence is TGTGCCAGCAGTTCGCCCGGGACTAGCGGGAACGAGCAGTACTTC.

Here the CDR3 reads CSVGRTSGSNEQFF. In DNA form, the CDR3 reads TGCAGCGTTGGTCGGACTAGCGGGAGCAATGAGCAGTTCTTC. The rearrangement joins TRBV29-1 to TRBJ2-1, with 13 bases matching TRBD2. CDR1 and CDR2 from the germline V gene are SQVTM and ANQGSEA. The CDR3 covers 14 residues. V lost 4 bases to trimming and J lost 6 bases; unmatched junction nucleotides: 3.

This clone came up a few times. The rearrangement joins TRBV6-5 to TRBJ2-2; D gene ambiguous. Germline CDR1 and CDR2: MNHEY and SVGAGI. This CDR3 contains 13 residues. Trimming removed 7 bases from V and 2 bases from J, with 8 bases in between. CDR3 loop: CASTLINTGELFF. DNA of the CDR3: TGTGCCAGCACCCTAATCAACACCGGGGAGCTGTTTTTT.

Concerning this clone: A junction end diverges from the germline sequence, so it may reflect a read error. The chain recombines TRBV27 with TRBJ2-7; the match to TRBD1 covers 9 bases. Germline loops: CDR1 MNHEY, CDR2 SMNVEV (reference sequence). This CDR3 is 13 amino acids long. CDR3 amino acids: CASSLGTGCEQHF. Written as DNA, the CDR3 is TGTGCCAGCAGTTTAGGGACAGGGTGCGAGCAGCACTTC.

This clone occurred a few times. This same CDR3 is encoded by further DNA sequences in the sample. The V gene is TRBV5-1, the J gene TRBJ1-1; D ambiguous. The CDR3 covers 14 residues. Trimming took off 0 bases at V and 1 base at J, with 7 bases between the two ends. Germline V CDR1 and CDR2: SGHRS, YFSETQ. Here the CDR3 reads CASSLDSQNTEAFF. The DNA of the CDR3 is TGCGCCAGCAGCTTGGACAGCCAGAACACTGAAGCTTTCTTT.

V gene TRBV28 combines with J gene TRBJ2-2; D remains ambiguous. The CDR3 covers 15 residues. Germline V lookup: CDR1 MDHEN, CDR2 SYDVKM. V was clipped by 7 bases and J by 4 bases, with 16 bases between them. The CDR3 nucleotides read TGTGCCAGCATTCCCGGGTCCCTGGCCACCGGGGAGCTGTTTTTT. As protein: CASIPGSLATGELFF.

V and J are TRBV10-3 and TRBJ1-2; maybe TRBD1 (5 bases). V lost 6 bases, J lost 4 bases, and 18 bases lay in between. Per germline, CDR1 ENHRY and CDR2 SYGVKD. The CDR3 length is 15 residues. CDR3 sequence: CAISGTGGEGYGYTF. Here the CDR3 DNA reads TGTGCCATCAGCGGGACGGGTGGGGAGGGCTATGGCTACACCTTC.

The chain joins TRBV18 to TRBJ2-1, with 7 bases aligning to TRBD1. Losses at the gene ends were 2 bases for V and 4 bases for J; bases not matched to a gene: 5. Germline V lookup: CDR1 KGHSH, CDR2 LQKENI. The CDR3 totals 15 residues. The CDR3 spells CASSPEGGGYNEQFF. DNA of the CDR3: TGTGCCAGCTCACCAGAAGGGGGCGGGTACAATGAGCAGTTCTTC.